This TCR beta chain was identified in a study of sequential checkpoint blockade in melanoma. A note on this clone: Antigen unknown.

Per germline, CDR1 SGDLS and CDR2 YYNGEE. V lost 4 bases and J lost 5, with 9 bases in between. The CDR3 sequence is 13 residues long. TCRdb keeps only in-frame clones here, not all; method: immunoSEQ multiplex PCR. Of some 19,000 clones listed, around 26% are singletons. Treatment defined: randomized to nivolumab then ipilimumab (arm A) or the reverse (arm B). Study-level results: Response in arm A was associated with pretreatment TIL clonality.

The chain employs TRBV9 and TRBJ1-4; maybe TRBD1 (6 bases). The source material was tumor tissue (inferred from file names), sampled from a patient given nivolumab and ipilimumab in sequence. This TCR came from a human donor with melanoma. CDR3 residues: CASSLGGNEKLFF. The CDR3, as DNA: TGTGCCAGCAGCTTAGGGGGGAATGAAAAACTGTTTTTT.